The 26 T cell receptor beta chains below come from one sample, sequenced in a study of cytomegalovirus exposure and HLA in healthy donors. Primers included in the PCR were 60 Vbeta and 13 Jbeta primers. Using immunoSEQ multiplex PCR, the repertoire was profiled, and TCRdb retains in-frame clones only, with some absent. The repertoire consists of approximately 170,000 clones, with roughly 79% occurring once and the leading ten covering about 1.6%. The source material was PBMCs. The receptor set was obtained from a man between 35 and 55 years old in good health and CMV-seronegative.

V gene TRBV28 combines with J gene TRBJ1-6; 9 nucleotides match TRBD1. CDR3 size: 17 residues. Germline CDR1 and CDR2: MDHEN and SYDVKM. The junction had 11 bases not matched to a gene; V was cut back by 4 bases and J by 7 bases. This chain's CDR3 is CASSSTGTGQPNSPLHF. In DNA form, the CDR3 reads TGTGCCAGCAGTTCAACCGGGACAGGGCAACCGAATTCACCCCTCCACTTT.

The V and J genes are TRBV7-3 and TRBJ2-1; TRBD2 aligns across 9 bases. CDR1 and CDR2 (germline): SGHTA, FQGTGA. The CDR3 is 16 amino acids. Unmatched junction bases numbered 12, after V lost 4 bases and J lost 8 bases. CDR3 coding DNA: TGTGCCAGCAGCTCCTCGACTAGCGGACCGTCGGATGAGCAGTTCTTC. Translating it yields CASSSSTSGPSDEQFF.

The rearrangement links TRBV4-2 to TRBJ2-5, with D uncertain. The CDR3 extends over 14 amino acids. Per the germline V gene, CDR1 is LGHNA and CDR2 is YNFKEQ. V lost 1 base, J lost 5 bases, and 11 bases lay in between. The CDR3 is CASSQGLVGETQYF. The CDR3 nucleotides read TGTGCCAGCAGCCAAGGGCTAGTAGGTGAGACCCAGTACTTC.

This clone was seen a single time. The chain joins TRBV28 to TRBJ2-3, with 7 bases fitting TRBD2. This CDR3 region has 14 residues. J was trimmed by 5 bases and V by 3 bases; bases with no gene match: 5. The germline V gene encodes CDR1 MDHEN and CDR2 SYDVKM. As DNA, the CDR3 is TGTGCCAGCAGTTTCACTAGCGATGGAGATACGCAGTATTTT. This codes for CASSFTSDGDTQYF.

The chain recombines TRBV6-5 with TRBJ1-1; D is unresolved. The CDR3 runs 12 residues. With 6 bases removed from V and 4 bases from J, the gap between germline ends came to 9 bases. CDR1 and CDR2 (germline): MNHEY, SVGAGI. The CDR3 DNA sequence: TGTGCCAGCAGCCCCGACACCACTGAAGCTTTCTTT. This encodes CASSPDTTEAFF.

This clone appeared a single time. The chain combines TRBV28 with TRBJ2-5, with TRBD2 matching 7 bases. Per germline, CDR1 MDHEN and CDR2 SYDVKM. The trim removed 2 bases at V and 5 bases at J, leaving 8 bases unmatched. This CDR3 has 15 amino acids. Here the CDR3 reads CASSLAAGVRETQYF. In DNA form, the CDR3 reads TGTGCCAGCAGTTTAGCGGCGGGAGTTAGGGAGACCCAGTACTTC. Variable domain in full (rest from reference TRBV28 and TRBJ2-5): DVKVTQSSRYLVKRTGEKVFLECVQDMDHENMFWYRQDPGLGLRLIYFSYDVKMKEKGDIPEGYSVSREKKERFSLILESASTNQTSMYLCASSLAAGVRETQYFGPGTRLLVL.

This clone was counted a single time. CDR3 region: CSSSPSGPSYEQYV. CDR3 nucleotides: TGTTCCAGCAGCCCCAGCGGGCCGAGCTACGAGCAGTACGTC. The V gene is TRBV7-9, the J gene TRBJ2-7; D may be TRBD2 (6 bases). The CDR3 extends over 14 amino acids. Germline V lookup: CDR1 SEHNR, CDR2 FQNEAQ (reference sequence).

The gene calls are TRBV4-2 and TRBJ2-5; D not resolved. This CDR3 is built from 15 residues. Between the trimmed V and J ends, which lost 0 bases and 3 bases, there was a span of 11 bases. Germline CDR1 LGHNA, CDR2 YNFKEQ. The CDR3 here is CASSQDPTAEETQYF. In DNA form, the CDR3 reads TGTGCCAGCAGCCAAGATCCCACGGCGGAAGAGACCCAGTACTTC.

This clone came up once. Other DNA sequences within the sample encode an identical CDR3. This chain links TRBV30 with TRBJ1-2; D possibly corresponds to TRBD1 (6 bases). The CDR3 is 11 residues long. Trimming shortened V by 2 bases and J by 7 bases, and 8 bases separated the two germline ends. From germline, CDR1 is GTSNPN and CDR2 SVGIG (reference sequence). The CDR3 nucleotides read TGTGCCTGGAGTCCAGGGGTTGGCTACACCTTC. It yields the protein CAWSPGVGYTF. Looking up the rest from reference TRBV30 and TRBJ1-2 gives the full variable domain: SQTIHQWPATLVQPVGSPLSLECTVEGTSNPNLYWYRQAAGRGLQLLFYSVGIGQISSEVPQNLSASRPQDRQFILSSKKLLLSDSGFYLCAWSPGVGYTFGSGTRLTVV.

CDR3 protein: CASSSDREEKLFF. Written as DNA, the CDR3 is TGTGCCAGCAGTTCGGACAGGGAAGAAAAACTGTTTTTT. The chain carries TRBV2 and TRBJ1-4; 8 nucleotides align to TRBD1. The CDR3 extends over 13 amino acids. V was pared by 5 bases and J by 8 bases, with 4 bases of the junction left unmatched. The V gene's germline CDR1 is SNHLY and CDR2 FYNNEI.

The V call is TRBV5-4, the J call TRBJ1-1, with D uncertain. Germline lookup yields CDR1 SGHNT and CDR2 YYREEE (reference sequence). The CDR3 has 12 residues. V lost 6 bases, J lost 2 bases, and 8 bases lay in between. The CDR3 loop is CASTSLNTEAFF. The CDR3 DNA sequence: TGTGCCAGCACTTCGCTAAACACTGAAGCTTTCTTT.

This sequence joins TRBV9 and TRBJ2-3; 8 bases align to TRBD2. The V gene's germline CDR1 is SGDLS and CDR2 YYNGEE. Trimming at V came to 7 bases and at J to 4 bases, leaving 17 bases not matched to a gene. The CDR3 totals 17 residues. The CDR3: CASAPPTSGGWADTQYF. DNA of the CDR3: TGTGCCAGCGCACCCCCCACTAGCGGTGGATGGGCAGATACGCAGTATTTT.

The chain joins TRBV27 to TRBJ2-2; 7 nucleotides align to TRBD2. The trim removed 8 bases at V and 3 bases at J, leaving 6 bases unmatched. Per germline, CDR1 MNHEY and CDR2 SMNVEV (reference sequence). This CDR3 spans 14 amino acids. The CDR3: CASGREADTGELFF. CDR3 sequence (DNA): TGTGCCAGCGGGAGGGAGGCCGACACCGGGGAGCTGTTTTTT.

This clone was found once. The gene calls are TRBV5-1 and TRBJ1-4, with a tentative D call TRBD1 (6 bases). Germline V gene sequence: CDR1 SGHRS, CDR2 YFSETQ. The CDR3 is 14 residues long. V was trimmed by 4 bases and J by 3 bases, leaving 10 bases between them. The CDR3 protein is CASSPDSPNEKLFF. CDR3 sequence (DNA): TGCGCCAGCAGCCCGGACAGCCCTAATGAAAAACTGTTTTTT.

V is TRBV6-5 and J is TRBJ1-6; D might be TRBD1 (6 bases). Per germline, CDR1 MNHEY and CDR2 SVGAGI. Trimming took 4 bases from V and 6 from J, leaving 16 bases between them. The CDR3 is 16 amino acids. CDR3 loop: CASSFGQFASNSPLHF. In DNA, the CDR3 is TGTGCCAGCAGTTTTGGACAGTTCGCAAGTAATTCACCCCTCCACTTT.

The CDR3: CASSIGLAGEQYV. As DNA, the CDR3 is TGTGCCAGTAGTATAGGATTAGCTGGCGAGCAGTACGTC. The rearrangement uses TRBV19 and TRBJ2-7; no reliable D call. Trimming cost V 1 base and J 6 bases, with 10 bases left between them. There are 13 residues in the CDR3. Germline V lookup: CDR1 LNHDA, CDR2 SQIVND (reference sequence).

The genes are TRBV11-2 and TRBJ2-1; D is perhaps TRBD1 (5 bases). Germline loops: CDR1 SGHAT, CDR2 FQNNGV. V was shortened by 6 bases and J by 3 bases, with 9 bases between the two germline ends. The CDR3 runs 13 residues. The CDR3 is CASRQVLYNEQFF. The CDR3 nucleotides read TGTGCCAGCAGACAGGTACTCTACAATGAGCAGTTCTTC.

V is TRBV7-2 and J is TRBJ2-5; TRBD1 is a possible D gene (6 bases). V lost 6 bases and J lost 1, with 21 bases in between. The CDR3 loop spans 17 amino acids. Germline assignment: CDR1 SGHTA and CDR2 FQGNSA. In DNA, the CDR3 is TGTGCCAGCAGTAACGCCGGGACACAATCACTCCAAGAGACCCAGTACTTC. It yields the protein CASSNAGTQSLQETQYF.

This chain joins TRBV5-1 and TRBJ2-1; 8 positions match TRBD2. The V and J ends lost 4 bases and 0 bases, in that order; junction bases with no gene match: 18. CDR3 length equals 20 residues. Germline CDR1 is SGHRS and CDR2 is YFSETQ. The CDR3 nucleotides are TGCGCCAGCAGCAACAACAGATCTAGCGGGTATAGATTCTCCTACAATGAGCAGTTCTTC. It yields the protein CASSNNRSSGYRFSYNEQFF.

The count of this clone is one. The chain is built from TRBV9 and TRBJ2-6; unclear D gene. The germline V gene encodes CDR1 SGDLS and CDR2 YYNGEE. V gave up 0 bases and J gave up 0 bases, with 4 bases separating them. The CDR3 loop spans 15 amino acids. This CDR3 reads CASSVALSGANVLTF. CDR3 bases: TGTGCCAGCAGCGTAGCCCTCTCTGGGGCCAACGTCCTGACTTTC. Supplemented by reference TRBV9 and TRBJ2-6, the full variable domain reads DSGVTQTPKHLITATGQRVTLRCSPRSGDLSVYWYQQSLDQGLQFLIQYYNGEERAKGNILERFSAQQFPDLHSELNLSSLELGDSALYFCASSVALSGANVLTFGAGSRLTVL.

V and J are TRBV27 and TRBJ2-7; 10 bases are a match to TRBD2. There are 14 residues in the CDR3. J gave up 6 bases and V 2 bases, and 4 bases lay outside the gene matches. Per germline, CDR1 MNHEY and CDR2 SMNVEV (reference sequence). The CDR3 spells CASSLLAGEGEQYV. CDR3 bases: TGTGCCAGCAGTTTACTAGCGGGAGAGGGCGAGCAGTACGTC.

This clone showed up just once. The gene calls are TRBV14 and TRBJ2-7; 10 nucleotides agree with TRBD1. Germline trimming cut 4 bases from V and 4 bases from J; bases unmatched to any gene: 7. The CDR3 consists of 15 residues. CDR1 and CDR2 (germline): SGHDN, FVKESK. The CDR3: CASSLDRGRLYEQYF. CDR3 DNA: TGTGCCAGCAGCCTAGACAGGGGGCGTCTGTACGAGCAGTACTTC.

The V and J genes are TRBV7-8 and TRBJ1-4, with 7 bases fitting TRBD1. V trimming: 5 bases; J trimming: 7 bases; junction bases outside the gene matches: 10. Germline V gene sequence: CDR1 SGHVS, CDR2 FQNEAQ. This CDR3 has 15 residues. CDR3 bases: TGTGCCAGCAGCCTACAGGGGTGGGTCGGTGAAAAACTGTTTTTT. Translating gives CASSLQGWVGEKLFF.

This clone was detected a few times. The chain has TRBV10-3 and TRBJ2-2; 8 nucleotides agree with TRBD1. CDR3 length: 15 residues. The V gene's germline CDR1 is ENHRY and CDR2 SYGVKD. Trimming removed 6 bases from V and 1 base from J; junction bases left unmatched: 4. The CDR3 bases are TGTGCCATCAGGAGGGGGACAGGGAACACCGGGGAGCTGTTTTTT. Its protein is CAIRRGTGNTGELFF.

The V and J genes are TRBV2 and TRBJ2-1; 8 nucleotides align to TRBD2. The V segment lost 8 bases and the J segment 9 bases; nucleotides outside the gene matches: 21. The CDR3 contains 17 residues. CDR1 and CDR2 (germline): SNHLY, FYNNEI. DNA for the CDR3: TGTGCCAGCCGGCCCCGGGCTACGGGAGGGCCATTGAGTGAGCAGTTCTTC. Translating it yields CASRPRATGGPLSEQFF. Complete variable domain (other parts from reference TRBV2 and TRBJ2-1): EPEVTQTPSHQVTQMGQEVILRCVPISNHLYFYWYRQILGQKVEFLVSFYNNEISEKSEIFDDQFSVERPDGSNFTLKIRSTKLEDSAMYFCASRPRATGGPLSEQFFGPGTRLTVL.

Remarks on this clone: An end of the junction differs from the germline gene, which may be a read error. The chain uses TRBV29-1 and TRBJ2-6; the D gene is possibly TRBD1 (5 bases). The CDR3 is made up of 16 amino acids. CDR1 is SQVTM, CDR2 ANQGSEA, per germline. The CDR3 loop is CSTQTDIDSGANGLTF. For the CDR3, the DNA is TGCAGCACCCAGACAGATATAGACTCTGGGGCCAACGGCCTGACTTTC.